This is a list of T cell receptor beta chains from one sample in a study of T cell responses to AZD1222 COVID-19 vaccine. Assay: immunoSEQ multiplex PCR; the TCRdb copy retains only in-frame clones and omits some. The table records about 140,000 clones, around 93% of them present only once. The specimen was peripheral blood, collected on day 0 of AZD1222 vaccination. The receptors stem from an adult in good health. CDR3s include the opening cysteine and the closing phenylalanine or tryptophan. A D gene is named only where the DNA matches it firmly. The listing skips clone size in some rows; elsewhere it reads once, few, many or a size class.

v_gene	j_gene	d_gene	abundance	CDR3aa	CDR3nt
TRBV9	TRBJ2-1	TRBD2	.	CASSAGGLAYNEQFF	TGTGCCAGCAGTGCGGGAGGATTGGCCTACAATGAGCAGTTCTTC
TRBV28	TRBJ2-1	TRBD2	.	CASSSLAGGPLYNEQFF	TGTGCCAGCAGTTCACTAGCGGGGGGTCCATTATACAATGAGCAGTTCTTC
TRBV7-2	TRBJ1-3	TRBD1	.	CASTLDRGNTIYF	TGTGCCAGCACTCTGGACAGGGGAAACACCATATATTTT
TRBV19	TRBJ1-2	.	.	CASSGIRDRGYTF	TGTGCCAGTAGTGGCATCAGGGACCGTGGCTACACCTTC
TRBV28	TRBJ1-2	TRBD1	.	CASSSGTGTYGYTF	TGTGCCAGCAGTTCCGGGACAGGGACCTATGGCTACACCTTC
TRBV7-2	TRBJ2-4	.	.	CASSWNFQNIQYF	TGTGCCAGCAGCTGGAATTTCCAAAACATTCAGTACTTC
TRBV6-5	TRBJ2-5	TRBD2	.	CASSRSGRAGETQYF	TGTGCCAGCAGCCGGAGCGGGAGGGCCGGCGAGACCCAGTACTTC
TRBV27	TRBJ1-1	.	.	CASSPLTNTEAFF	TGTGCCAGCAGCCCCCTTACGAACACTGAAGCTTTCTTT
TRBV7-7	TRBJ2-7	TRBD2	.	CASSVAGGETYEQYF	TGTGCCAGCAGCGTAGCCGGGGGGGAAACCTACGAGCAGTACTTC
TRBV15	TRBJ2-7	TRBD1	.	CATRSDRRHFSEQYF	TGTGCCACCAGATCGGACAGGAGGCATTTTAGCGAGCAGTACTTC
TRBV10-1	TRBJ2-3	TRBD1	few	CASSDRVGDTQYF	TGCGCCAGCAGCGACAGGGTTGGAGATACGCAGTATTTT
TRBV9	TRBJ1-1	.	.	CASSAGHPNTEAFF	TGTGCCAGCAGCGCGGGACACCCGAACACTGAAGCTTTCTTT
TRBV7-8	TRBJ2-3	TRBD1	.	CASSLTGTTTDTQYF	TGTGCCAGCAGCTTGACAGGGACCACCACAGATACGCAGTATTTT
TRBV3-1/TRBV3-2	TRBJ1-5	.	.	CASSQDPGGNQPQHF	TGTGCCAGCAGCCAAGATCCGGGGGGGAATCAGCCCCAGCATTTT
TRBV28	TRBJ1-1	TRBD1	.	CASSFPPGGADTEAFF	TGTGCCAGCAGTTTCCCCCCAGGGGGCGCGGACACTGAAGCTTTCTTT
TRBV5-6	TRBJ2-3	TRBD2	few	CASSLGGLGTDTQYF	TGTGCCAGCAGCTTGGGGGGACTAGGCACAGATACGCAGTATTTT
TRBV24-1	TRBJ2-1	.	.	CATSDLRGNNEQFF	TGTGCCACCAGTGATTTGCGAGGTAACAATGAGCAGTTCTTC
TRBV5-6	TRBJ1-1	.	.	CASSLAEGWWTEAFF	TGTGCCAGCAGCTTGGCCGAGGGGTGGTGGACTGAAGCTTTCTTT
TRBV2	TRBJ2-1	.	.	CASTPGSDEQFF	TGTGCCAGCACCCCTGGAAGCGATGAGCAGTTCTTC
TRBV7-9	TRBJ2-7	TRBD1	.	CASSLGQGSSESEQYF	TGTGCCAGCAGCTTAGGACAGGGGAGTAGTGAAAGCGAGCAGTACTTC
TRBV29-1	TRBJ2-5	.	once	CSVDRTDPWETQYF	TGCAGCGTTGACCGGACAGACCCTTGGGAGACCCAGTACTTC
TRBV7-3	TRBJ1-1	.	.	CASSLRAGNEAFF	TGTGCCAGCAGCTTAAGGGCGGGAAATGAAGCTTTCTTT
TRBV5-1	TRBJ2-1	TRBD1	.	CASSPGQGYNEQFF	TGCGCCAGCAGCCCAGGACAGGGCTACAATGAGCAGTTCTTC
TRBV5-4	TRBJ1-2	.	.	CASSPDSNYGYTF	TGTGCCAGCAGTCCGGACAGTAACTATGGCTACACCTTC
TRBV11-3	TRBJ1-1	.	.	CASSLEQAKDTEAFF	TGTGCCAGCAGCTTAGAGCAGGCTAAGGACACTGAAGCTTTCTTT
TRBV9	TRBJ2-3	.	.	CASSVDGPQYF	TGTGCCAGCAGCGTCGATGGGCCGCAGTATTTT
TRBV19	TRBJ1-1	TRBD1	.	CASRGQSNTEAFF	TGTGCCAGTAGGGGACAGTCGAACACTGAAGCTTTCTTT
TRBV28	TRBJ1-6	TRBD1	.	CASSRPKDRGFKSPLHF	TGTGCCAGCAGTCGTCCAAAGGACAGGGGTTTTAAATCACCCCTCCACTTT
TRBV7-2	TRBJ1-4	.	.	CASRFAGVEKLFF	TGTGCCAGCAGATTTGCCGGGGTAGAAAAACTGTTTTTT
TRBV7-9	TRBJ2-5	.	.	CASSLSGQETQYF	TGTGCCAGCAGCTTATCGGGGCAAGAGACCCAGTACTTC
TRBV11-1	TRBJ2-1	TRBD2	.	CASSPSRLALTDEQFF	TGTGCCAGCAGCCCGTCTCGACTAGCATTGACGGATGAGCAGTTCTTC
TRBV28	TRBJ1-1	.	.	CASSLGPPGETEAFF	TGTGCCAGCAGTTTAGGACCTCCAGGGGAAACTGAAGCTTTCTTT
TRBV11-2	TRBJ1-1	.	.	CASSRPAGAGEAFF	TGTGCCAGCAGCCGACCCGCAGGGGCGGGTGAAGCTTTCTTT
TRBV5-1	TRBJ2-7	.	few	CASSLLPLYPTRNEQYF	TGCGCCAGCAGCTTGCTCCCCTTGTATCCCACGCGGAACGAGCAGTACTTC
TRBV6-1	TRBJ2-3	.	.	CASSEVPQSDTQYF	TGTGCCAGCAGTGAAGTACCCCAGTCGGATACGCAGTATTTT
TRBV28	TRBJ1-1	.	.	CASSKLQSEAFF	TGTGCCAGCAGTAAGTTACAGAGTGAAGCTTTCTTT
TRBV30	TRBJ1-2	.	.	CAWAGPFYGYTF	TGTGCCTGGGCAGGGCCTTTCTATGGCTACACCTTC
TRBV7-2	TRBJ1-1	.	once	CASSLAGRNTEAFF	TGTGCCAGCAGCTTAGCGGGACGGAACACTGAAGCTTTCTTT
TRBV7-2	TRBJ1-2	.	.	CASSPSGGYGYTF	TGTGCCAGCAGCCCGTCGGGAGGCTATGGCTACACCTTC
TRBV5-1	TRBJ2-1	.	.	CASSLGVVDSVLSSYNEQFF	TGCGCCAGCAGCTTGGGTGTGGTTGACAGTGTACTTAGCTCCTACAATGAGCAGTTCTTC
TRBV5-4	TRBJ2-3	TRBD2	.	CASSLDGLAGARDTQYF	TGTGCCAGCAGCTTGGACGGGCTAGCGGGAGCGAGAGATACGCAGTATTTT
TRBV7-2	TRBJ1-1	.	.	CASSPGPMNTEAFF	TGTGCCAGCAGCCCGGGACCGATGAACACTGAAGCTTTCTTT